This T cell receptor (beta chain) came from a study of blood T cell repertoires in COVID-19. The overall study: Acute and convalescent COVID-19 specimens originated in the United States, Italy and Spain. Sample material is recorded as cDNA or gDNA derived from T cells, B-cell-depleted T cells, or PBMCs.

Repertoires were generated with immunoSEQ multiplex PCR, while TCRdb's copy carries only in-frame clones and drops some. The repertoire holds 150,000 or so clones, with approximately 87% as singletons. With 1 base clipped from V and 3 bases from J, the junction kept 13 bases outside the gene matches. In germline, CDR1 is LGHDT, CDR2 YNNKEL (reference sequence). CDR3 length: 20 amino acids. The J gene is TRBJ2-2, the V gene TRBV3-1 (or the pseudogene TRBV3-2), with 11 bases fitting TRBD2. The sequence came from a woman in her fifties or sixties who had recovered from COVID-19. The sample comprised PBMCs or T cells enriched from blood (not recorded which). In DNA, the CDR3 is TGTGCCAGCAGCCAAGGGGTCGTGGTAACTAGCGGGAGATACACCGGGGAGCTGTTTTTT. Translating gives CASSQGVVVTSGRYTGELFF.